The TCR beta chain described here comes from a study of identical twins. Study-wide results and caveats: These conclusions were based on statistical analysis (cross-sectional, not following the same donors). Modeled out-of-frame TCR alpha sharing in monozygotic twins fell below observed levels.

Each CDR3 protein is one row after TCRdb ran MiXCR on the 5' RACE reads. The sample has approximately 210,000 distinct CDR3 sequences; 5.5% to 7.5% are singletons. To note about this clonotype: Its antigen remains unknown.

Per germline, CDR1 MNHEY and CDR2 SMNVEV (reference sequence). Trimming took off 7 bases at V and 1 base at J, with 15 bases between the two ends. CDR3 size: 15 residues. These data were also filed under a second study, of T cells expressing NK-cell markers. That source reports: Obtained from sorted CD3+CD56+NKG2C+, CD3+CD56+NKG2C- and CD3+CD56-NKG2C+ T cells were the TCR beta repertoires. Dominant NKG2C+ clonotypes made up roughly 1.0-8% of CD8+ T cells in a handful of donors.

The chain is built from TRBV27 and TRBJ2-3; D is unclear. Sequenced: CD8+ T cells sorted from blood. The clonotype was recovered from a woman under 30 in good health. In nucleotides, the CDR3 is TGTGCCAGCACAGAGCTTAGGGATGGCACAGATACGCAGTATTTT. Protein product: CASTELRDGTDTQYF.